A single sample is the source of the 8 T cell receptor beta chains below, sequenced in a study of cytomegalovirus exposure and HLA in healthy donors. Researchers ran the PCR with 60 Vbeta and 13 Jbeta primers. Clones were read by immunoSEQ multiplex PCR, and TCRdb kept only the in-frame ones, dropping some. The sample yields under 150,000 clones, roughly four fifths seen once. The source material was PBMCs. The receptors originated from a girl aged 2 to 10 in good health and CMV-seronegative.

This sequence joins TRBV6-5 and TRBJ2-2; D perhaps matches TRBD1 (5 bases). The germline V gene encodes CDR1 MNHEY and CDR2 SVGAGI. The CDR3 has 12 amino acids. Trimming stripped 2 bases from V and 7 bases from J, with 5 bases between. The CDR3 coding sequence is TGTGCCAGCAGTTACGGACACGGGGAGCTGTTTTTT. Its translation is CASSYGHGELFF.

This chain connects TRBV7-8 to TRBJ2-7; the D gene is possibly TRBD1 (6 bases). V was shortened by 3 bases and J by 2 bases, with 8 bases between the two germline ends. The CDR3 length is 13 residues. Germline CDR1 SGHVS, CDR2 FQNEAQ. CDR3 sequence (DNA): TGTGCCAGCAGCTTCAACAGGGCCTACGAGCAGTACTTC. This encodes CASSFNRAYEQYF.

This rearrangement joins TRBV27 to TRBJ2-1; 7 positions match TRBD1. This CDR3 comprises 14 residues. The J segment lost 8 bases and the V segment lost 2 bases, leaving 6 bases of the junction unmatched. Germline CDR1 and CDR2: MNHEY and SMNVEV (reference sequence). Here the CDR3 reads CASSLTRGYDEQFF. The CDR3 coding sequence is TGTGCCAGCAGTTTAACCAGGGGGTACGATGAGCAGTTCTTC.

The genes are TRBV5-1 and TRBJ1-1; 9 nucleotides align to TRBD1. The germline CDR1 and CDR2 sequences are SGHRS and YFSETQ. With V trimmed by 3 bases and J by 1 base, 4 bases remained unmatched. This CDR3 spans 15 amino acids. This chain's CDR3 is CASSWGQGGNTEAFF. CDR3 bases: TGCGCCAGCAGCTGGGGACAGGGAGGGAACACTGAAGCTTTCTTT.

The rearrangement joins TRBV9 to TRBJ2-7, with D uncertain. Germline values: CDR1 SGDLS, CDR2 YYNGEE. CDR3 length: 14 residues. V was trimmed by 3 bases and J by 3 bases, leaving 13 bases between them. CDR3 nucleotide sequence: TGTGCCAGCAGCGCCCAAGAACTTCACTACGAGCAGTACTTC. This encodes CASSAQELHYEQYF. The entire variable domain, with the rest obtained from reference TRBV9 and TRBJ2-7, is as follows: DSGVTQTPKHLITATGQRVTLRCSPRSGDLSVYWYQQSLDQGLQFLIQYYNGEERAKGNILERFSAQQFPDLHSELNLSSLELGDSALYFCASSAQELHYEQYFGPGTRLTVT.

The rearrangement uses TRBV4-1 and TRBJ2-7; 13 nucleotides align to TRBD2. This CDR3 region has 15 residues. The germline gives CDR1 MGHRA, CDR2 YSYEKL. V trimming: 0 bases; J trimming: 6 bases; junction bases outside the gene matches: 2. This CDR3 reads CASSQEGLAGVEQYF. CDR3 DNA sequence: TGCGCCAGCAGCCAAGAAGGACTAGCGGGAGTCGAGCAGTACTTC.

V and J are TRBV9 and TRBJ2-2; TRBD2 aligns across 11 bases. This CDR3 is 16 amino acids long. Germline CDR1 reads SGDLS; CDR2 reads YYNGEE. V was pared by 2 bases and J by 6 bases, with 6 bases of the junction left unmatched. The CDR3 region has the DNA TGTGCCAGCAGCGTTAGCGGGGGGGCTCTCTCCGGGGAGCTGTTTTTT. Translating gives CASSVSGGALSGELFF.

The CDR3 is CASSPLGGAYEQYF. CDR3 nucleotides: TGTGCCAGCAGTCCCCTAGGGGGTGCTTACGAGCAGTACTTC. The genes are TRBV27 and TRBJ2-7; D perhaps matches TRBD1 (6 bases). The V gene's germline CDR1 is MNHEY and CDR2 SMNVEV (reference sequence). The CDR3 has 14 amino acids. V lost 5 bases, J lost 4 bases, and 15 bases lay in between.